One and the same sample provided the 10 T cell receptor beta chains below, sequenced in a study of cytomegalovirus exposure and HLA in healthy donors. The table came from immunoSEQ multiplex PCR; TCRdb's copy has only in-frame clones and leaves some out. Of over 100,000 clones in the sample, around 89% were seen once. Sequencing used PBMCs. These receptors came from a woman between 18 and 30 years old in good health and CMV-seropositive.

The chain links TRBV2 to TRBJ1-1; no reliable D call. The V end was cut by 1 base, the J end by 6 bases, with 12 bases between. CDR1 is SNHLY and CDR2 is FYNNEI in the germline V gene. The CDR3 covers 14 residues. CDR3: CASSEGGIGAEAFF. CDR3 nucleotide sequence: TGTGCCAGCAGTGAAGGAGGGATCGGCGCTGAAGCTTTCTTT.

The gene calls are TRBV18 and TRBJ2-3; unclear D gene. Germline CDR1 reads KGHSH; CDR2 reads LQKENI. The V and J ends lost 3 bases and 4 bases respectively, with 11 bases between them. This CDR3 spans 14 amino acids. CDR3 residues: CASSPVFSPDTQYF. CDR3 DNA: TGTGCCAGCTCACCCGTATTTTCCCCAGATACGCAGTATTTT.

This sequence joins TRBV6-5 and TRBJ2-1; the match to TRBD2 covers 8 bases. Looked up from germline, CDR1 is MNHEY and CDR2 is SVGAGI. The V segment lost 7 bases and the J segment 3 bases; nucleotides outside the gene matches: 5. CDR3 length: 14 amino acids. The CDR3 nucleotides read TGTGCCAGCAAGGGAGCGGGAGACTACAATGAGCAGTTCTTC. Its protein is CASKGAGDYNEQFF.

CDR3 sequence reads: CASSQDPRLAGGKYNEQFF. DNA of the CDR3: TGCGCCAGCAGCCAAGATCCTAGGCTGGCGGGGGGAAAATACAATGAGCAGTTCTTC. The chain is built from TRBV4-1 and TRBJ2-1, with 8 bases lining up with TRBD2. J gave up 4 bases and V 0 bases, and 14 bases lay outside the gene matches. Germline V gives CDR1 MGHRA, CDR2 YSYEKL. CDR3 size: 19 residues.

This chain uses TRBV9 with TRBJ1-2; 7 bases align to TRBD1. This CDR3 is 13 amino acids long. CDR1 is SGDLS and CDR2 is YYNGEE in the germline V gene. The V gene end was trimmed by 4 bases and the J gene end by 4 bases; junction bases not matched to a gene: 4. The CDR3 here is CASSWGTAYGYTF. CDR3 nucleotide sequence: TGTGCCAGCAGCTGGGGGACAGCCTATGGCTACACCTTC.

This sequence joins TRBV12-2 and TRBJ2-7; no check of the table's D call, TRBD2, against the DNA was made. TRBV12-2 is deemed a pseudogene. This CDR3 region has 18 residues. The CDR3 sequence is CASRLALKATSGAYEQYF. The CDR3 DNA reads TGTGCAAGTCGCTTAGCACTTAAGGCGACTAGCGGGGCCTACGAGCAGTACTTC.

The V gene is TRBV2, the J gene TRBJ2-5, with D tentatively TRBD2 (5 bases). The ends were cut back, 2 bases at V and 1 base at J, with 11 bases in the middle. Germline V lookup: CDR1 SNHLY, CDR2 FYNNEI. This CDR3 has 15 amino acids. CDR3 sequence reads: CASSEWRQPQETQYF. CDR3 DNA sequence: TGTGCCAGCAGTGAATGGAGGCAGCCCCAAGAGACCCAGTACTTC.

This chain connects TRBV6-1 to TRBJ1-5; D ambiguous. CDR1 and CDR2 from the germline V gene are MNHNS and SASEGT. CDR3 length: 14 residues. Between the trimmed V and J ends, which lost 2 bases and 5 bases, there was a span of 10 bases. CDR3 sequence: CASSELGSHQPQHF. The DNA for the CDR3 is TGTGCCAGCAGTGAATTGGGCAGTCATCAGCCCCAGCATTTT.

V and J are TRBV5-5 and TRBJ2-7; a possible D gene is TRBD2 (5 bases). The V gene's germline CDR1 is SGHKS and CDR2 YYEKEE (reference sequence). V dropped 4 bases and J dropped 6 bases, with 11 bases sitting between them. CDR3 length: 12 amino acids. The CDR3 nucleotides read TGTGCCAGCAGCCCGTCCGGGGTCGAGCAGTACTTC. It translates to CASSPSGVEQYF.

The chain links TRBV28 to TRBJ1-5; D is ambiguous. The CDR3 sequence is 16 residues long. The germline V and J ends were trimmed by 8 bases and 5 bases, with 22 bases remaining between them. Germline V CDR1 and CDR2: MDHEN, SYDVKM. The CDR3 loop is CASVKEQPSFDQPQHF. CDR3 in DNA: TGTGCCAGCGTCAAGGAACAGCCCTCCTTCGATCAGCCCCAGCATTTT.